The clone carrying this T cell receptor beta chain has only a few counts. The antigen remains undetermined. This entry belongs to a study of cytomegalovirus exposure and HLA in healthy donors. The PCR ran on 60 Vbeta and 13 Jbeta primers. Sequencing was performed with immunoSEQ multiplex PCR; in TCRdb, only in-frame clones are kept and a portion is missing. The sample includes about 140,000 clones, 55% to 80% of them seen just once. Points from the study as a whole: Presence/absence results assume similar sequencing depth per donor, which may not hold. TCR sequences were mostly rare, though some public TCRs occurred in many donors.

Though probably carrying unrecorded immune exposures, donors were nominally healthy at sampling. Per the germline V gene, CDR1 is SGHNT and CDR2 is YYREEE (reference sequence). The CDR3 runs 14 residues. With V trimmed by 2 bases and J by 2 bases, 3 bases remained unmatched. This TCR was sampled from a human donor in good health. The chain couples TRBV5-4 to TRBJ2-7; 8 bases map to TRBD2. The material sequenced was PBMCs. The CDR3: CASSLRTSPYEQYF. In DNA form, the CDR3 reads TGTGCCAGCAGCTTAAGGACTAGCCCCTACGAGCAGTACTTC.